The 22 T cell receptor beta chains listed next were all sequenced from one sample in a study of CD8+ T cells in alopecia areata. The investigators collected lesional scalp punch biopsies and peripheral blood from alopecia areata patients. RNA was extracted and reverse transcribed into cDNA as the sequencing template. Data came from immunoSEQ multiplex PCR; TCRdb stores just in-frame clones and leaves some out. This sample carries some 16,000 clones, 50% to 65% of them seen once, and the ten largest clones take around 12%. The sample taken for sequencing was skin. Source of these receptors: a human donor with alopecia areata.

The CDR3 DNA follows: TGCAGCGTTGAATCGAGGGCCACGAATGGGGCCAACGTCCTGACTTTC. This codes for CSVESRATNGANVLTF. The rearrangement joins TRBV29-1 to TRBJ2-6; the D gene is possibly TRBD2 (5 bases). Trimming removed 2 bases at V and 3 bases at J, with 14 bases between. CDR1 is SQVTM, CDR2 ANQGSEA, per germline. The CDR3 runs to 16 residues.

The chain links TRBV30 to TRBJ1-5; the match to TRBD1 covers 8 bases. This CDR3 is 13 amino acids long. Germline lookup yields CDR1 GTSNPN and CDR2 SVGIG (reference sequence). Germline trimming cut 2 bases from V and 5 bases from J; bases unmatched to any gene: 2. The CDR3 bases are TGTGCCTGGAGTCAGGGGGCCGATCAGCCCCAGCATTTT. It specifies CAWSQGADQPQHF.

The chain couples TRBV6-5 to TRBJ1-1, with D possibly matching TRBD1 (5 bases). Trimming took 5 bases from V and 7 from J, leaving 17 bases between them. There are 14 residues in the CDR3. CDR1 and CDR2 (germline): MNHEY, SVGAGI. CDR3 residues: CASSDTGPWGEAFF. CDR3 bases: TGTGCCAGCAGTGATACGGGGCCTTGGGGTGAAGCTTTCTTT.

The V and J genes are TRBV7-8 and TRBJ2-5; 12 nucleotides agree with TRBD2. Trimming removed 6 bases from V and 5 bases from J; junction bases left unmatched: 10. The germline V gene has CDR1 SGHVS and CDR2 FQNEAQ. This CDR3 comprises 16 residues. In DNA, the CDR3 is TGTGCCAGCAGTTCTAGCGGGAGGGCCGAATCGGAGACCCAGTACTTC. It yields the protein CASSSSGRAESETQYF. The full variable domain, in which reference TRBV7-8 and TRBJ2-5 provide the parts outside the CDR3, is GAGVSQSPRYKVAKRGQDVALRCDPISGHVSLFWYQQALGQGPEFLTYFQNEAQLDKSGLPSDRFFAERPEGSVSTLKIQRTQQEDSAVYLCASSSSGRAESETQYFGPGTRLLVL.

This clone was seen a few times. The rearrangement joins TRBV4-1 to TRBJ2-1; the D gene is possibly TRBD2 (6 bases). The germline V and J ends were trimmed by 2 bases and 1 base, with 15 bases remaining between them. Germline CDR1 reads MGHRA; CDR2 reads YSYEKL. The CDR3 has 17 residues. This CDR3 reads CASSQPRLVRSYNEQFF. In DNA form, the CDR3 reads TGCGCCAGCAGCCAACCTAGACTAGTTAGGTCCTACAATGAGCAGTTCTTC.

The rearrangement uses TRBV29-1 and TRBJ2-1; TRBD1 matches at 8 bases. V trimming: 5 bases; J trimming: 7 bases; junction bases outside the gene matches: 7. The CDR3 runs to 13 residues. Germline CDR1 SQVTM, CDR2 ANQGSEA. The CDR3 loop reads CSVRQGPGNEQFF. CDR3 nucleotides: TGCAGCGTTCGACAGGGGCCGGGGAATGAGCAGTTCTTC.

This clone was seen more than once but under ten times. V usage is TRBV28 and J usage is TRBJ2-7, with 11 bases identical to TRBD2. CDR3 size: 16 residues. Germline V gives CDR1 MDHEN, CDR2 SYDVKM. The V gene end was trimmed by 2 bases and the J gene end by 5 bases; junction bases not matched to a gene: 8. The chain's CDR3 is CASSLVTSGTTDEQYF. In DNA, the CDR3 is TGTGCCAGCAGTTTAGTGACTAGCGGGACAACCGACGAGCAGTACTTC.

Comments on this clone: One end of the junction is discordant with germline, which a read error may explain. V usage is TRBV5-4 and J usage is TRBJ2-5; possible D gene TRBD2, 7 bases. Germline values: CDR1 SGHNT, CDR2 YYREEE (reference sequence). This CDR3 comprises 15 residues. In DNA form, the CDR3 reads TGTGCCAGCAGTTTGGGGGGGCGGGACGCGGAGACCCAGTACTTC. Encoded protein: CASSLGGRDAETQYF.

This clone has just a few counts. This sequence joins TRBV6-5 and TRBJ2-1, with D possibly being TRBD1 (5 bases). The length of the CDR3 is 13 residues. Germline lookup yields CDR1 MNHEY and CDR2 SVGAGI. V lost 6 bases to trimming and J lost 7 bases, with 13 bases between them. The CDR3 nucleotides are TGTGCCAGCAGGGGGCCCGTCCCGAATGAGCAGTTCTTC. This sequence encodes CASRGPVPNEQFF.

CDR3 DNA sequence: TGTGCCAGCAGGATCGCCGGGACTAGACAAGAGACCCAGTACTTC. This gives the protein CASRIAGTRQETQYF. This chain connects TRBV2 to TRBJ2-5; 8 nucleotides match TRBD2. This CDR3 contains 15 residues. Germline V gene lookup returns CDR1 SNHLY and CDR2 FYNNEI. V shed 6 bases, J shed 2 bases, and the junction held 8 bases outside the gene matches.

This clone is medium-sized. CDR3: CASSGRRGQGETQYF. CDR3 sequence (DNA): TGCGCCAGCAGCGGCCGCAGGGGGCAAGGAGAGACCCAGTACTTC. The V call is TRBV5-1, the J call TRBJ2-5; 8 nucleotides align to TRBD1. CDR1 SGHRS and CDR2 YFSETQ come from the germline V gene. The CDR3 spans 15 residues. The V gene end was trimmed by 4 bases and the J gene end by 4 bases; junction bases not matched to a gene: 9.

The rearrangement uses TRBV7-9 and TRBJ1-1; D is ambiguous. CDR3 size: 14 residues. V was shortened by 5 bases and J by 1 base, with 11 bases between the two germline ends. CDR1 is SEHNR, CDR2 FQNEAQ, per germline (reference sequence). In DNA form, the CDR3 reads TGTGCCAGCAGCGCCTCGGTATGGAACACTGAAGCTTTCTTT. Translated: CASSASVWNTEAFF.

This chain connects TRBV29-1 to TRBJ2-7, with TRBD2 as a possible D gene (6 bases). The V and J ends lost 4 bases and 7 bases respectively, with 23 bases between them. Germline-derived CDR1 and CDR2 are SQVTM and ANQGSEA. CDR3 size: 15 residues. The CDR3 DNA reads TGCAGCGTTGCGGGCTTCGCGGGAACTGGAGAGGAGCAGTACTTC. Protein product: CSVAGFAGTGEEQYF.

This clone turned up a few times. This rearrangement joins TRBV19 to TRBJ2-7; 7 positions agree with TRBD2. CDR1 and CDR2 (germline): LNHDA, SQIVND (reference sequence). Trimming cost V 3 bases and J 3 bases; bases outside gene matches: 11. The CDR3 runs 16 residues. The CDR3 DNA reads as TGTGCCAGTAGTATCTCGGCGGGAGTTTGGGTCTACGAGCAGTACTTC. It is translated as CASSISAGVWVYEQYF.

This clone was seen a single time. V usage is TRBV6-5 and J usage is TRBJ2-1; 9 bases match TRBD2. This CDR3 region has 15 residues. From germline, CDR1 is MNHEY and CDR2 SVGAGI. V gave up 8 bases and J gave up 6 bases; unmatched junction bases: 11. CDR3 bases: TGTGCCAGCGCCCCAGTAGCGGGAGAGATCAATGAGCAGTTCTTC. Amino acid sequence: CASAPVAGEINEQFF.

The chain links TRBV29-1 to TRBJ2-1; possible D gene TRBD2, 5 bases. The germline CDR1 and CDR2 sequences are SQVTM and ANQGSEA. This CDR3 spans 14 amino acids. V was shortened by 6 bases and J by 9 bases, with 21 bases between the two germline ends. CDR3 in DNA: TGCAGCGTGCGAAGCGGTGCCTGGTTTGGTGAGCAGTTCTTC. It encodes CSVRSGAWFGEQFF.

V usage is TRBV7-8 and J usage is TRBJ2-1; D unclear. The CDR3 spans 12 residues. V was trimmed by 4 bases and J by 7 bases, leaving 8 bases between them. CDR1 is SGHVS and CDR2 is FQNEAQ in the germline V gene. The CDR3 region has the DNA TGTGCCAGCAGCTCAGACGGGAATGAGCAGTTCTTC. Amino acids: CASSSDGNEQFF.

The chain combines TRBV4-2 with TRBJ2-1; D is unresolved. The length of the CDR3 is 14 residues. The V end was cut by 1 base, the J end by 6 bases, with 10 bases between. CDR1 and CDR2 from the germline V gene are LGHNA and YNFKEQ. CDR3 residues: CASSQGDSANEQFF. The CDR3 DNA sequence: TGTGCCAGCAGCCAAGGTGATTCGGCCAATGAGCAGTTCTTC.

The rearrangement joins TRBV9 to TRBJ1-2, with D tentatively TRBD1 (6 bases). V lost 6 bases, J lost 1 base, and 13 bases lay in between. Per the germline V gene, CDR1 is SGDLS and CDR2 is YYNGEE. This CDR3 contains 14 residues. The CDR3 loop reads CASKSGAGNYGYTF. The CDR3 nucleotides are TGTGCCAGCAAGTCGGGGGCGGGTAACTATGGCTACACCTTC.

The chain recombines TRBV7-6 with TRBJ2-5; D is perhaps TRBD1 (6 bases). The DNA end favors TRBJ2-7, so the J call may be wrong. The germline V gene encodes CDR1 SGHVS and CDR2 FNYEAQ. The CDR3 sequence is 16 residues long. CDR3 region: CASSLAPPSQGYEQYF. Written as DNA, the CDR3 is TGTGCCAGCAGCTTAGCGCCCCCGTCACAGGGCTACGAGCAGTACTTC.

This chain joins TRBV5-1 and TRBJ2-2; tentatively, D is TRBD1 or TRBD2 (5 bases each). Germline loops: CDR1 SGHRS, CDR2 YFSETQ. This CDR3 is 13 amino acids long. V was pared by 6 bases and J by 9 bases, with 15 bases between. In nucleotides, the CDR3 is TGCGCCAGCAACGGGGACGTCGCCAGGGAGCTGTTTTTT. This codes for CASNGDVARELFF.

The J gene is TRBJ1-1, the V gene TRBV9; no clear D. Per germline, CDR1 SGDLS and CDR2 YYNGEE. This CDR3 has 13 amino acids. Trimming removed 4 bases at V and 4 bases at J, with 11 bases between. CDR3 protein: CASSLVRTTEAFF. CDR3 in DNA: TGTGCCAGCAGCCTGGTGAGGACCACTGAAGCTTTCTTT.